This is a list of T cell receptor beta chains from one sample in a study of T-cell reconstitution after alpha-beta-depleted transplantation in children. Via MiXCR, TCRdb re-called the PCR reads, giving one row per CDR3 protein. Counted here are approximately 520,000 distinct CDR3 sequences, about an eighth occurring once; the ten biggest clones make up about 14%. The sample in question was PBMCs, mostly from graft donor cells, obtained 180 days after TCRalphabeta/CD19-depleted stem cell transplant. These receptors all stem from a female patient under 10 years old who had a stem cell transplant for aplastic anemia, so the T cells may come from the graft donor. CDR3s leave out the opening cysteine and the closing phenylalanine or tryptophan. Each record gives: D gene, V gene, J gene, CDR3 protein. D genes are given only for firm matches.

>TRBD1|TRBV27|TRBJ2-1
ASSLRVTGFHNEQF
>.|TRBV6-5|TRBJ2-2
ASTSLVVFANTGELF
>TRBD1|TRBV7-8|TRBJ2-4
ASSLRDRDNIQY
>.|TRBV7-8|TRBJ1-1
ASSPTRSGRLRTEAF
>.|TRBV20-1|TRBJ1-4
SARDTRGAEKLF
>TRBD2|TRBV4-3|TRBJ2-7
ASSQGRGTEQY
>TRBD1|TRBV7-9|TRBJ1-4
ASSYGTGEEKLF
>.|TRBV4-3|TRBJ2-1
ASSQGLRGPSTYNEQF
>TRBD1|TRBV28|TRBJ2-1
ASIPPQIRGPNEQF
>.|TRBV9|TRBJ2-7
ASSVGLGDSNEQY
>TRBD1|TRBV2|TRBJ2-4
ASSPRGLTNIQY
>.|TRBV15|TRBJ2-7
ATSREGHGSYEQY
>.|TRBV28|TRBJ2-3
ASSEVDGRGIDTQY
>.|TRBV28|TRBJ1-5
ASSLRMDSNQPQH
>.|TRBV4-2|TRBJ2-1
ASSHPARENEQF
>.|TRBV12-3/TRBV12-4|TRBJ1-5
ASSLKGSNSNQPQH
>.|TRBV4-2|TRBJ2-1
ASSQDLMGDLRQF
>.|TRBV4-3|TRBJ2-1
ASSQDFGGFSYNEQF
>TRBD2|TRBV7-8|TRBJ2-1
ASSLVSAYSGSRNEQF
>.|TRBV5-5|TRBJ1-2
ASSWASGDYGYT
>.|TRBV28|TRBJ2-1
ASTRRAYNEQF
>.|TRBV12-3/TRBV12-4|TRBJ1-4
ASSVYRVAGEKLF
>.|TRBV7-2|TRBJ2-1
ASSRGAGVAYNEQF
>.|TRBV12-3/TRBV12-4|TRBJ2-5
ASSFRQGRETQY
>.|TRBV28|TRBJ1-1
ASNAMNTEAF
>.|TRBV7-9|TRBJ2-5
ASSSGPSEEETQY